These 27 T cell receptor beta chains were all obtained from the same sample, sequenced in a study of shared T cell receptors in the human thymus. Sequenced by immunoSEQ multiplex PCR; TCRdb stores in-frame clones only, minus some. The data show about 710,000 clones, about 89% seen once. These same data were also listed under a study on human thymus T cells.

Sequencing was done on a sample of thymocytes. Source of these receptors: a boy younger than two with a congenital heart defect.

This chain connects TRBV6-5 to TRBJ2-1; TRBD2 matches at 8 bases. Germline V gives CDR1 MNHEY, CDR2 SVGAGI. V shed 4 bases and J 6 bases; nucleotides not matched to a gene: 8. This CDR3 has 15 residues. As DNA, the CDR3 is TGTGCCAGCAGTTCACAGCCGGGACTAGTCAATGAGCAGTTCTTC. Translated: CASSSQPGLVNEQFF.

The chain has TRBV4-3 and TRBJ2-3; weak D call: TRBD2 (6 bases). The V end was cut by 0 bases, the J end by 11 bases, with 12 bases between. The CDR3 totals 13 residues. Germline V gene sequence: CDR1 LGHNA, CDR2 YSLEER. CDR3: CASSQDRGTEQYF. CDR3 nucleotides: TGCGCCAGCAGCCAAGATCGGGGGACTGAGCAGTATTTT.

The chain employs TRBV27 and TRBJ2-2, with D possibly matching TRBD1 (8 bases). V was shortened by 6 bases and J by 4 bases, with 30 bases between the two germline ends. CDR1 and CDR2 (germline): MNHEY, SMNVEV (reference sequence). CDR3 length: 20 residues. The CDR3 DNA reads TGTGCCAGCAGGCCCCAGCGTTACCTCGACAGGGGAGGGGGCACCGGGGAGCTGTTTTTT. Protein product: CASRPQRYLDRGGGTGELFF.

This sequence joins TRBV5-1 and TRBJ2-5, with TRBD1 matching over 8 bases. J lost 0 bases, V lost 0 bases, and 4 bases had no gene match. CDR3 length: 16 residues. In germline, CDR1 is SGHRS, CDR2 YFSETQ. CDR3 sequence (DNA): TGCGCCAGCAGCTTGGGACACAGGGGGTACCAAGAGACCCAGTACTTC. Translation: CASSLGHRGYQETQYF.

The V and J genes are TRBV28 and TRBJ2-1; D is possibly TRBD1 (6 bases). This CDR3 is built from 9 residues. Looked up from germline, CDR1 is MDHEN and CDR2 is SYDVKM. CDR3 residues: CASGVEQFF. In DNA form, the CDR3 reads TGTGCTTCAGGGGTTGAGCAGTTCTTC.

The chain uses TRBV5-6 and TRBJ1-2, with D perhaps TRBD1 (6 bases). Germline CDR1 reads SGHDT; CDR2 reads YYEEEE. V was cut by 1 base and J by 9 bases, with 22 bases left in between. CDR3 size: 16 residues. The CDR3 nucleotides are TGTGCCAGCAGCTTGATTTACGGCAGGGGAGTTGCGCGCTACACCTTC. It yields the protein CASSLIYGRGVARYTF.

The chain links TRBV2 to TRBJ1-5; TRBD1 aligns across 11 bases. The V gene end was trimmed by 5 bases and the J gene end by 9 bases; junction bases not matched to a gene: 12. The CDR3 sequence is 16 residues long. Germline V gene lookup returns CDR1 SNHLY and CDR2 FYNNEI. In nucleotides, the CDR3 is TGTGCCAGCAGTCGAACTGGACAGGGGGCTAGGTTGCCCCAGCATTTT. Encoded protein: CASSRTGQGARLPQHF.

This clone was seen once. The rearrangement joins TRBV7-2 to TRBJ2-7; TRBD2 matches 7 bases. Germline assignment: CDR1 SGHTA and CDR2 FQGNSA. CDR3 length: 13 amino acids. The V gene end was trimmed by 5 bases and the J gene end by 5 bases; junction bases not matched to a gene: 6. The DNA of the CDR3 is TGTGCCAGCAGCACCAGGGAGGGCGACGAGCAGTACTTC. Protein: CASSTREGDEQYF.

This chain's CDR3 is CAWSVALTAALATNEKLFF. DNA for the CDR3: TGTGCCTGGAGCGTAGCCCTGACGGCCGCCCTTGCAACTAATGAAAAACTGTTTTTT. This chain connects TRBV30 to TRBJ1-4, with no clear D. The germline V gene has CDR1 GTSNPN and CDR2 SVGIG (reference sequence). The CDR3 length is 19 residues. V shed 3 bases and J shed 0 bases, with 23 bases lying between them.

The chain carries TRBV29-1 and TRBJ2-5; 8 bases fit TRBD1. The V gene's germline CDR1 is SQVTM and CDR2 ANQGSEA. V lost 5 bases and J lost 0; bases outside the gene matches: 5. This CDR3 contains 14 residues. The CDR3, as DNA: TGCAGCGTTTGTAGGACAGGGCACCAAGAGACCCAGTACTTC. Protein sequence: CSVCRTGHQETQYF.

V usage is TRBV9 and J usage is TRBJ2-7, with D tentatively TRBD2 (5 bases). The CDR3 spans 15 residues. Germline CDR1 SGDLS, CDR2 YYNGEE. V shed 1 base and J shed 1 base, with 12 bases lying between them. CDR3 sequence reads: CASSVTPADSYEQYF. CDR3 sequence (DNA): TGTGCCAGCAGCGTAACCCCAGCGGATTCCTACGAGCAGTACTTC.

DNA of the CDR3: TGTGCCAGCAGTCCGACGTTTTTACTATACTACAATGAGCAGTTCTTC. It encodes CASSPTFLLYYNEQFF. The chain joins TRBV28 to TRBJ2-1; unclear D gene. The CDR3 runs 16 residues. V lost 5 bases, J lost 3 bases, and 17 bases lay in between. Germline CDR1 and CDR2: MDHEN and SYDVKM.

The V call is TRBV30, the J call TRBJ1-5; 8 bases are shared with TRBD1. This CDR3 has 15 amino acids. The germline CDR1 and CDR2 sequences are GTSNPN and SVGIG (reference sequence). Trimming removed 4 bases from V and 7 bases from J; junction bases left unmatched: 12. CDR3 loop: CAWTSGGRGRQPQHF. The CDR3 DNA is TGTGCCTGGACCTCAGGGGGCAGGGGGCGACAGCCCCAGCATTTT.

The chain couples TRBV5-1 to TRBJ2-5; 9 positions agree with TRBD1. The CDR3 loop spans 16 amino acids. Germline CDR1 SGHRS, CDR2 YFSETQ. V lost 4 bases and J lost 0; bases outside the gene matches: 7. CDR3 region: CASSIPGTGYQETQYF. The CDR3 DNA is TGCGCCAGCAGCATACCCGGGACAGGGTACCAAGAGACCCAGTACTTC.

V and J are TRBV5-1 and TRBJ1-4; D remains unclear. CDR3 size: 15 residues. Germline V gene lookup returns CDR1 SGHRS and CDR2 YFSETQ. The ends were cut back, 0 bases at V and 8 bases at J, with 14 bases in the middle. The CDR3 sequence: CASSLDKDAGEKLFF. The CDR3, as DNA: TGCGCCAGCAGCTTGGATAAGGACGCGGGGGAAAAACTGTTTTTT.

With respect to this clone: At one of its ends the junction is not consistent with the germline gene, which may arise from a read error. This same CDR3 is encoded by further DNA sequences in the sample. The gene calls are TRBV2 and TRBJ1-6; 9 bases are a match to TRBD1. The CDR3 spans 16 residues. Looked up from germline, CDR1 is SNHLY and CDR2 is FYNNEI. The CDR3 region has the DNA TGTGCCAGCAGTGAAGTTCGCGGGACAGGGTATTCCCCCCTCCACTTT. The encoded protein is CASSEVRGTGYSPLHF. Combining the CDR3 with reference TRBV2 and TRBJ1-6 gives the whole variable domain EPEVTQTPSHQVTQMGQEVILRCVPISNHLYFYWYRQILGQKVEFLVSFYNNEISEKSEIFDDQFSVERPDGSNFTLKIRSTKLEDSAMYFCASSEVRGTGYSPLHFGNGTRLTVT.

CDR3 sequence: CASSLPQGRPPNYGYTF. CDR3 bases: TGTGCCAGCAGTTTACCCCAGGGAAGGCCTCCTAACTATGGCTACACCTTC. The chain recombines TRBV28 with TRBJ1-2; D is perhaps TRBD1 (5 bases). Germline V gives CDR1 MDHEN, CDR2 SYDVKM. V was shortened by 2 bases and J by 0 bases, with 16 bases between the two germline ends. CDR3 size: 17 residues.

This clone was detected only once. This chain links TRBV30 with TRBJ1-3, with 7 nucleotides matching TRBD1. The CDR3 has 14 amino acids. The J segment lost 4 bases and the V segment lost 3 bases, leaving 6 bases of the junction unmatched. Germline assignment: CDR1 GTSNPN and CDR2 SVGIG (reference sequence). CDR3 sequence (DNA): TGTGCCTGGAGGGGAACAGGGGCCGGAAACACCATATATTTT. It encodes CAWRGTGAGNTIYF.

This clone was recorded a few times. The chain couples TRBV4-1 to TRBJ2-7, with no clear D. Germline V gene data show CDR1 as MGHRA and CDR2 as YSYEKL. Deletions cut 1 base from V and 3 bases from J, with 7 bases between. This CDR3 region has 13 residues. The DNA for the CDR3 is TGCGCCAGCAGCCAAGGCACAAGCTACGAGCAGTACTTC. Amino acid sequence: CASSQGTSYEQYF.

The sample holds a few counts of this clone. This chain's CDR3 is CASSPGEGSFTEAFF. CDR3 in DNA: TGTGCCAGCAGCCCCGGGGAGGGATCGTTCACTGAAGCTTTCTTT. This sequence joins TRBV28 and TRBJ1-1, with D unclear. The CDR3 runs to 15 residues. Trimming shortened V by 6 bases and J by 4 bases, and 18 bases separated the two germline ends. Germline-derived CDR1 and CDR2 are MDHEN and SYDVKM.

The rearrangement joins TRBV14 to TRBJ2-6; a weak D match, TRBD1 (5 bases). Trimming left V 2 bases short and J 4 bases short, with 18 bases between. Germline-derived CDR1 and CDR2 are SGHDN and FVKESK. CDR3 length: 18 residues. CDR3 loop: CASSQLPRATFGANVLTF. The CDR3 nucleotides read TGTGCCAGCAGCCAACTCCCCAGGGCTACGTTCGGGGCCAACGTCCTGACTTTC.

This chain links TRBV28 with TRBJ1-1; D not certain. There are 17 residues in the CDR3. Germline V gene data show CDR1 as MDHEN and CDR2 as SYDVKM. V was trimmed by 2 bases and J by 1 base, leaving 17 bases between them. CDR3 amino acids: CASSLVIRGRENTEAFF. The DNA for the CDR3 is TGTGCCAGCAGTTTAGTTATTCGGGGAAGAGAGAACACTGAAGCTTTCTTT.

V usage is TRBV6-5 and J usage is TRBJ1-6, with a tentative D call TRBD1 (6 bases). Germline V gene data show CDR1 as MNHEY and CDR2 as SVGAGI. There are 13 residues in the CDR3. V was shortened by 0 bases and J by 13 bases, with 10 bases between the two germline ends. The DNA for the CDR3 is TGTGCCAGCAGTTACTCCGCCGACAGGCCCCTCCACTTT. Translated, it gives CASSYSADRPLHF.

This clone was seen a single time. The chain couples TRBV5-4 to TRBJ2-5; D gene ambiguous. The CDR3 runs to 15 residues. Germline CDR1 and CDR2: SGHNT and YYREEE (reference sequence). Trimming cost V 4 bases and J 0 bases, with 13 bases left between them. The CDR3 reads CASSLESDYQETQYF. The DNA for the CDR3 is TGTGCCAGCAGCCTGGAGAGCGATTACCAAGAGACCCAGTACTTC.

The rearrangement joins TRBV6-5 to TRBJ1-2; TRBD1 matches 7 bases. V gave up 5 bases and J gave up 4 bases; unmatched junction bases: 7. In germline, CDR1 is MNHEY, CDR2 SVGAGI. The CDR3 contains 14 residues. The CDR3: CASSQGQNIYGYTF. Written as DNA, the CDR3 is TGTGCCAGCAGTCAGGGACAGAATATCTATGGCTACACCTTC.

The V and J genes are TRBV7-6 and TRBJ1-2, with D tentatively TRBD1 (6 bases). Germline values: CDR1 SGHVS, CDR2 FNYEAQ. The CDR3 contains 14 residues. With 2 bases removed from V and 2 bases from J, the gap between germline ends came to 9 bases. CDR3 in amino acids: CASSLLQGNYGYTF. CDR3 coding DNA: TGTGCCAGCAGCTTACTACAGGGAAACTATGGCTACACCTTC.

This sequence joins TRBV4-1 and TRBJ1-5; D may be TRBD1 (6 bases). The V and J ends lost 4 bases and 0 bases respectively, with 22 bases between them. The CDR3 totals 19 residues. Germline V gene sequence: CDR1 MGHRA, CDR2 YSYEKL. The DNA for the CDR3 is TGCGCCAGCAGCCCCAACTGGGACATAAAATTACATAGCAATCAGCCCCAGCATTTT. Its protein product is CASSPNWDIKLHSNQPQHF.